The source of this TCR beta chain is a study of blood T cells in healthy people across ages. Overall study: In model experiments, template switching was able to capture about one barcoded beta molecule for every two T cells that were present. Study-wide results and caveats: The percentage of naive T cells correlated strongly with TCR beta diversity.

Germline V gene sequence: CDR1 SGHTA, CDR2 FQGTGA. V dropped 3 bases and J dropped 5; count of bases not matched to a gene: 3. The CDR3 spans 14 residues. Each donor supplied 8 to 10 milliliters of peripheral blood. Then a second PCR, running roughly 7 to 11 cycles, was carried out with a sample-barcoded 5' primer and a J-beta primer mix. In TCRdb, the 5' RACE reads were re-called with MiXCR into one record per CDR3 protein. Among 910,000 or so distinct CDR3 sequences listed, just over 50% were seen once. For this clonotype: Its cognate antigen is unknown.

The V gene is TRBV7-3, the J gene TRBJ2-3, with TRBD2 matching 9 bases. The sequence derives from a woman aged 60 to 75 in good health. Material: blood. The CDR3 bases are TGTGCCAGCAGCTTGGGACTAGCAATAGATACGCAGTATTTT. Translating it yields CASSLGLAIDTQYF.